This entry lists 31 T cell receptor beta chains sequenced from one sample in a study of cytomegalovirus exposure and HLA in healthy donors. TCRdb keeps only in-frame clones here, not all; method: immunoSEQ multiplex PCR. Of around 62,000 clones detected, 75% to 90% appear once; the ten largest clones hold approximately 1.5%. Sequenced input: PBMCs. Receptors originate from a woman under 30 in good health and CMV-seronegative.

The V gene is TRBV7-2, the J gene TRBJ2-5, with D maybe TRBD1 (6 bases). The CDR3 totals 15 residues. The germline V gene encodes CDR1 SGHTA and CDR2 FQGNSA. Trimming shortened V by 5 bases and J by 0 bases, and 13 bases separated the two germline ends. Here the CDR3 reads CASSRVGAYQETQYF. CDR3 bases: TGTGCCAGCAGCCGGGTGGGGGCCTACCAAGAGACCCAGTACTTC.

The chain employs TRBV25-1 and TRBJ2-2, with 7 bases that match TRBD1. The CDR3 length is 14 residues. Germline V gene sequence: CDR1 MGHDK, CDR2 SYGVNS. The junction had 3 bases not matched to a gene; V was cut back by 8 bases and J by 0 bases. CDR3 in DNA: TGTGCCAGCGGGGACAGACCGAACACCGGGGAGCTGTTTTTT. It is translated as CASGDRPNTGELFF.

The genes are TRBV30 and TRBJ2-7; a possible D gene is TRBD2 (6 bases). The V end lost 8 bases, the J end lost 0 bases, and 20 bases lay between the germline ends. The CDR3 runs 15 residues. Germline V lookup: CDR1 GTSNPN, CDR2 SVGIG (reference sequence). The CDR3 region is CAGNFLAPLSYEQYF. CDR3 nucleotide sequence: TGTGCCGGGAACTTTCTAGCGCCCCTCTCCTACGAGCAGTACTTC.

The gene calls are TRBV9 and TRBJ2-1; 7 nucleotides align to TRBD2. Losses at the gene ends were 4 bases for V and 6 bases for J; bases not matched to a gene: 7. The germline gives CDR1 SGDLS, CDR2 YYNGEE. CDR3 length: 14 amino acids. Here the CDR3 reads CASSKAVAGNEQFF. In DNA form, the CDR3 reads TGTGCCAGCAGCAAGGCGGTAGCGGGCAATGAGCAGTTCTTC. Looking up the rest from reference TRBV9 and TRBJ2-1 gives the full variable domain: DSGVTQTPKHLITATGQRVTLRCSPRSGDLSVYWYQQSLDQGLQFLIQYYNGEERAKGNILERFSAQQFPDLHSELNLSSLELGDSALYFCASSKAVAGNEQFFGPGTRLTVL.

Of note for this clone: Within the sample, other DNA sequences also encode this same CDR3. This chain uses TRBV15 with TRBJ2-7; D unclear. The germline V gene has CDR1 LNHNV and CDR2 YYDKDF (reference sequence). The V and J ends lost 0 bases and 2 bases respectively, with 5 bases between them. The CDR3 sequence is 13 residues long. CDR3 nucleotide sequence: TGTGCCACCAGCAGAGAACTGGCCTACGAGCAGTACTTC. Its translation is CATSRELAYEQYF.

The V call is TRBV10-2, the J call TRBJ1-1; TRBD1 is a possible D gene (5 bases). The V and J ends lost 2 bases and 11 bases respectively, with 12 bases between them. The germline gives CDR1 WSHSY, CDR2 SAAADI. CDR3 length: 12 residues. The CDR3 sequence: CASSEPLNRAFF. The CDR3 region has the DNA TGCGCCAGCAGTGAGCCCCTAAACAGGGCTTTCTTT.

V is TRBV28 and J is TRBJ2-2; D is possibly TRBD2 (6 bases). This CDR3 contains 16 residues. V was cut by 5 bases and J by 4 bases, with 17 bases left in between. The germline V gene has CDR1 MDHEN and CDR2 SYDVKM. The CDR3 here is CASSRRDSHLTGELFF. CDR3 DNA: TGTGCCAGCAGTCGCCGGGACTCACACCTCACCGGGGAGCTGTTTTTT.

The V gene is TRBV9, the J gene TRBJ2-7, with D possibly being TRBD2 (5 bases). The CDR3 contains 14 residues. From germline, CDR1 is SGDLS and CDR2 YYNGEE. V was clipped by 4 bases and J by 2 bases, with 13 bases between them. CDR3 sequence: CASSPSGIPYEQYF. CDR3 in DNA: TGTGCCAGCAGCCCATCGGGGATTCCCTACGAGCAGTACTTC.

The chain recombines TRBV10-3 with TRBJ2-5, with TRBD2 matching 12 bases. CDR1 ENHRY and CDR2 SYGVKD come from the germline V gene. The CDR3 is made up of 18 amino acids. V dropped 2 bases and J dropped 4; count of bases not matched to a gene: 11. CDR3: CAISEAIPTSGSPETQYF. The CDR3 DNA sequence: TGTGCCATCAGTGAGGCTATTCCGACTAGCGGGAGTCCAGAGACCCAGTACTTC.

The J gene is TRBJ1-5, the V gene TRBV10-3, with D possibly being TRBD1 (5 bases). The CDR3 loop spans 13 amino acids. Germline loops: CDR1 ENHRY, CDR2 SYGVKD. V dropped 9 bases and J dropped 7 bases, with 16 bases sitting between them. The CDR3, as DNA: TGTGCCATTTCAGGGTCAGTAGGCCAGCCCCAGCATTTT. Its translation is CAISGSVGQPQHF.

The J gene is TRBJ1-4, the V gene TRBV6-5; 8 nucleotides line up with TRBD1. The CDR3 is made up of 15 amino acids. In germline, CDR1 is MNHEY, CDR2 SVGAGI. V lost 4 bases and J lost 6; bases outside the gene matches: 7. CDR3 region: CASSSRDRGDEKLFF. CDR3 DNA sequence: TGTGCCAGCAGTTCGCGCGACAGGGGCGATGAAAAACTGTTTTTT.

The chain carries TRBV29-1 and TRBJ2-2, with D possibly being TRBD1 (6 bases). The CDR3 extends over 13 amino acids. Trimming pared 6 bases from V and 6 bases from J, leaving 14 bases between. Germline V gene lookup returns CDR1 SQVTM and CDR2 ANQGSEA. The CDR3 reads CSVRQVIPGELFF. The CDR3 DNA reads as TGCAGCGTCCGACAGGTGATTCCCGGGGAGCTGTTTTTT.

The rearrangement links TRBV5-1 to TRBJ2-2; TRBD1 matches 7 bases. CDR3 size: 15 residues. V dropped 1 base and J dropped 3; count of bases not matched to a gene: 3. Per the germline V gene, CDR1 is SGHRS and CDR2 is YFSETQ. The CDR3 loop is CASSLFDRDTGELFF. The CDR3 DNA reads TGCGCCAGCAGCTTGTTCGACAGGGACACCGGGGAGCTGTTTTTT. The full variable domain, completed using reference TRBV5-1 and TRBJ2-2, is KAGVTQTPRYLIKTRGQQVTLSCSPISGHRSVSWYQQTPGQGLQFLFEYFSETQRNKGNFPGRFSGRQFSNSRSEMNVSTLELGDSALYLCASSLFDRDTGELFFGEGSRLTVL.

This chain uses TRBV6-1 with TRBJ1-1; possibly TRBD1 for D (6 bases). V lost 3 bases and J lost 3, with 11 bases in between. Per the germline V gene, CDR1 is MNHNS and CDR2 is SASEGT. The CDR3 is made up of 14 amino acids. CDR3 sequence reads: CASSEAGADTEAFF. In DNA, the CDR3 is TGTGCCAGCAGTGAGGCAGGGGCCGACACTGAAGCTTTCTTT.

V is TRBV2 and J is TRBJ1-2; no reliable D call. This CDR3 contains 12 residues. Looked up from germline, CDR1 is SNHLY and CDR2 is FYNNEI. Trimming stripped 2 bases from V and 5 bases from J, with 6 bases between. CDR3 nucleotides: TGTGCCAGCAGTGAATCGGGTTATGGCTACACCTTC. Protein: CASSESGYGYTF.

The chain joins TRBV11-2 to TRBJ2-1, with 9 bases identical to TRBD2. This CDR3 has 16 residues. CDR1 is SGHAT and CDR2 is FQNNGV in the germline V gene. V was pared by 5 bases and J by 9 bases, with 14 bases of the junction left unmatched. The CDR3 region has the DNA TGTGCCAGCAGCCACGTAAGGGCGGGAGGGCCGGGTGAGCAGTTCTTC. Translated, it gives CASSHVRAGGPGEQFF.

The V gene is TRBV18, the J gene TRBJ2-4; D call uncertain. The germline V and J ends were trimmed by 1 base and 2 bases, with 9 bases remaining between them. CDR3 length equals 15 residues. Germline CDR1 and CDR2: KGHSH and LQKENI. The CDR3 region has the DNA TGTGCCAGCTCACCACGCTCGGAGTCCAAAAACATTCAGTACTTC. Encoded protein: CASSPRSESKNIQYF.

This chain uses TRBV5-1 with TRBJ1-1; a possible D gene is TRBD1 (6 bases). Germline values: CDR1 SGHRS, CDR2 YFSETQ. The CDR3 contains 13 residues. Trimming stripped 1 base from V and 8 bases from J, with 12 bases between. This chain's CDR3 is CASSLSRTAEAFF. CDR3 DNA: TGCGCCAGCAGCTTGTCTCGGACAGCCGAAGCTTTCTTT.

The V and J genes are TRBV27 and TRBJ2-1, with 12 nucleotides matching TRBD2. Per germline, CDR1 MNHEY and CDR2 SMNVEV (reference sequence). This CDR3 is 19 amino acids long. J gave up 3 bases and V 8 bases, and 17 bases lay outside the gene matches. The CDR3 loop reads CASGQTSGSHRGHYNEQFF. The CDR3 nucleotides read TGTGCCAGCGGACAGACTAGCGGGAGCCACCGGGGGCACTACAATGAGCAGTTCTTC.

The chain has TRBV27 and TRBJ2-1; 9 bases align to TRBD2. Trimming removed 8 bases from V and 6 bases from J; junction bases left unmatched: 17. Germline CDR1 is MNHEY and CDR2 is SMNVEV (reference sequence). CDR3 length: 17 amino acids. In nucleotides, the CDR3 is TGTGCCAGCCGACGCGCGGGCAGCGGGGGGTATGGCAATGAGCAGTTCTTC. It yields the protein CASRRAGSGGYGNEQFF.

The V and J genes are TRBV6-5 and TRBJ2-5; D might be TRBD1 (5 bases). V dropped 6 bases and J dropped 5 bases, with 16 bases sitting between them. CDR1 and CDR2 (germline): MNHEY, SVGAGI. This CDR3 region has 14 residues. CDR3 protein: CASSSPRVAETQYF. For the CDR3, the DNA is TGTGCCAGCAGCTCCCCCAGGGTAGCTGAGACCCAGTACTTC.

Notes on this clone: The same CDR3 arises from other DNA sequences in this sample as well. This chain uses TRBV4-3 with TRBJ2-4, with a tentative D call TRBD1 (6 bases). CDR1 and CDR2 (germline): LGHNA, YSLEER. V lost 3 bases and J lost 7, with 16 bases in between. The CDR3 consists of 15 residues. The CDR3 region is CASSHSTGLPNIQYF. CDR3 nucleotide sequence: TGCGCCAGCAGCCACTCAACAGGGCTCCCGAACATTCAGTACTTC.

The rearrangement joins TRBV9 to TRBJ2-7; 10 nucleotides align to TRBD2. Looked up from germline, CDR1 is SGDLS and CDR2 is YYNGEE. Trimming cost V 4 bases and J 5 bases; bases outside gene matches: 12. The CDR3 consists of 16 residues. The CDR3 region is CASSSRASGGGHEQYF. CDR3 DNA: TGTGCCAGCAGCTCCCGGGCCAGCGGGGGGGGCCACGAGCAGTACTTC.

The chain joins TRBV30 to TRBJ1-3; TRBD1 aligns across 8 bases. J lost 2 bases, V lost 3 bases, and 9 bases had no gene match. This CDR3 comprises 16 residues. Germline values: CDR1 GTSNPN, CDR2 SVGIG (reference sequence). Written as DNA, the CDR3 is TGTGCCTGGAGCACTGGACAGGGAAGAACTGGAAACACCATATATTTT. This encodes CAWSTGQGRTGNTIYF.

The rearrangement joins TRBV28 to TRBJ1-2, with D uncertain. V lost 6 bases and J lost 8, with 7 bases in between. CDR1 is MDHEN, CDR2 SYDVKM, per germline. CDR3 length: 10 residues. The CDR3 DNA follows: TGTGCCAGCAGGGCTGAAGGCTACACCTTC. Translation gives CASRAEGYTF.

The chain couples TRBV19 to TRBJ2-1; TRBD1 might be the D (5 bases). V gave up 5 bases and J gave up 11 bases, with 10 bases separating them. Germline V gene lookup returns CDR1 LNHDA and CDR2 SQIVND (reference sequence). CDR3 length equals 11 residues. CDR3 nucleotides: TGTGCCAGTAGTTTCCAGGGCAAGCAGTTCTTC. Amino acid sequence: CASSFQGKQFF.

The rearrangement uses TRBV4-1 and TRBJ2-2; 8 bases are shared with TRBD2. CDR3 size: 17 residues. Germline V CDR1 and CDR2: MGHRA, YSYEKL. J gave up 4 bases and V 2 bases, and 9 bases lay outside the gene matches. CDR3 DNA sequence: TGCGCCAGCAGCCAAACGGGGGGGTTCGGGACCACCGGGGAGCTGTTTTTT. The encoded protein is CASSQTGGFGTTGELFF.

The chain combines TRBV5-1 with TRBJ2-7; 8 bases agree with TRBD1. This CDR3 region has 14 residues. Trimming removed 5 bases from V and 6 bases from J; junction bases left unmatched: 10. Germline V gene data show CDR1 as SGHRS and CDR2 as YFSETQ. The CDR3 DNA reads as TGCGCCAGCAGTTGGACAGGGCCAGTGGGCGAGCAGTACTTC. Translating it yields CASSWTGPVGEQYF. Looking up the rest from reference TRBV5-1 and TRBJ2-7 gives the full variable domain: KAGVTQTPRYLIKTRGQQVTLSCSPISGHRSVSWYQQTPGQGLQFLFEYFSETQRNKGNFPGRFSGRQFSNSRSEMNVSTLELGDSALYLCASSWTGPVGEQYFGPGTRLTVT.

V and J are TRBV30 and TRBJ2-5; no clear D gene. Near its end, the DNA agrees better with TRBJ2-7, so the J call may be wrong. The V gene's germline CDR1 is GTSNPN and CDR2 SVGIG (reference sequence). This CDR3 region has 13 residues. In DNA form, the CDR3 reads TGTGCCTGGAGCGCCTGGAGCTCCTACGAGCAGTACTTC. Protein: CAWSAWSSYEQYF.

V usage is TRBV4-3 and J usage is TRBJ2-7; 9 nucleotides agree with TRBD2. J was trimmed by 2 bases and V by 0 bases; bases with no gene match: 5. Germline lookup yields CDR1 LGHNA and CDR2 YSLEER. The CDR3 extends over 16 amino acids. CDR3 in DNA: TGCGCCAGCAGCCAAGATGGCCTAGCGGGACCCTACGAGCAGTACTTC. This gives the protein CASSQDGLAGPYEQYF.

This clone was found many times. This sequence joins TRBV28 and TRBJ1-2, with D uncertain. The CDR3 runs 13 residues. The germline V and J ends were trimmed by 4 bases and 4 bases, with 10 bases remaining between them. The germline CDR1 and CDR2 sequences are MDHEN and SYDVKM. The CDR3 sequence is CASSSGFSYGYTF. The DNA for the CDR3 is TGTGCCAGCAGTTCGGGGTTTTCCTATGGCTACACCTTC.